This TCR beta chain was obtained from a study of vaccination effects on CD4 cells after COVID-19. Study-wide context: Subjects were given two BNT162b2 or mRNA-1273 vaccine doses. Study observations and caveats: Whether induced by infection or by vaccine, clones showed marked clonal contraction late after vaccination.

Germline V CDR1 and CDR2: SGDLS, YYNGEE. V was pared by 3 bases and J by 13 bases, with 11 bases of the junction left unmatched. This CDR3 is built from 15 residues. With the ViraFEST assay, the study expanded antigen-specific CD4+ T cells using viral peptide pools, then sequenced them. Once cultured for roughly nine days, the cells underwent separation to obtain CD4+ T cells. Nobody among the vaccine recipients had prior SARS-CoV-2 infection (nucleocapsid antibodies were negative). Supplemented with roughly 10 IU/ml IL-2 and about 10 ug/ml peptides, two million PBMC per well were kept in culture. Each culture had half its medium swapped for IL-2 medium on days 3 and 7. The table came from immunoSEQ multiplex PCR; TCRdb's copy has only in-frame clones and leaves some out. The top ten clones hold under 4.5% of a sample with around 71,000 clones, approximately 70% of them seen once. Concerning this clone itself: Its antigen is still unknown.

Sequencing used CD4+ T cells from PBMCs cultured with HCoV-OC43 spike peptides, obtained before COVID-19 vaccination. Documented subset: HCoV-OC43 spike overlapping peptide pool stimulation. This clonotype was obtained from a human donor who received a COVID-19 vaccine. This chain links TRBV9 with TRBJ2-4; 12 positions match TRBD1. CDR3 sequence (DNA): TGTGCCAGCAGCGCGACTCCGGGACAGGGGGCTCTACAGTACTTC. Residues: CASSATPGQGALQYF. The full variable domain, with the rest looked up from reference TRBV9 and TRBJ2-4, is DSGVTQTPKHLITATGQRVTLRCSPRSGDLSVYWYQQSLDQGLQFLIQYYNGEERAKGNILERFSAQQFPDLHSELNLSSLELGDSALYFCASSATPGQGALQYFGAGTRLSVL.